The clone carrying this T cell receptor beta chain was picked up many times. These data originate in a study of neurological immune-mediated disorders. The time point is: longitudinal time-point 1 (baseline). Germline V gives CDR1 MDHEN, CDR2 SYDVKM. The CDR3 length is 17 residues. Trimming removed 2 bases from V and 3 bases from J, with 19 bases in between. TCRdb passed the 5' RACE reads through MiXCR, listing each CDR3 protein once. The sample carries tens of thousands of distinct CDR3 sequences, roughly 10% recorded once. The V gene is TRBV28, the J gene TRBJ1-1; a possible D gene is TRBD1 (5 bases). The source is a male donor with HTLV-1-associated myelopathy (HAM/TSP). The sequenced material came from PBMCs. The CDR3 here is CASSLLQGSSGDTEAFF. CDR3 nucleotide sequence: TGTGCCAGCAGTTTACTCCAGGGCTCTAGCGGTGACACTGAAGCTTTCTTT.